This T cell receptor beta chain was identified during a study of CD8 T cells in Susac syndrome. Per the germline V gene, CDR1 is MNHEY and CDR2 is SMNVEV (reference sequence). V was clipped by 2 bases and J by 4 bases, with 8 bases between them. The CDR3 consists of 13 residues. Study results and caveats: The relatively small number of individuals in the TCR sequencing and HLA analysis was acknowledged by the study.

Random hexamers served to reverse transcribe roughly 0.5 to 1 ug RNA. A multiplex approach, immunoSEQ multiplex PCR, amplified TCR beta CDR3 across 54 Vbeta and 13 Jbeta. Using its own MiXCR run on the immunoSEQ multiplex PCR reads, TCRdb lists one record per CDR3 protein. The sample lists about 400,000 distinct CDR3 sequences; about 85% were seen once. From blood CD8+ and CD4+ T cells, TCR beta sequences were generated. TEMRA cells were enriched by FACS, while CD8+ and CD4+ T cells were obtained through a negative isolation that was performed magnetically. Regarding this clonotype: Its antigen is unidentified.

The material sequenced was CD8+ T cells from PBMCs. V usage is TRBV27 and J usage is TRBJ1-2; D is ambiguous. This receptor was identified in a human donor with multiple sclerosis. CDR3 bases: TGTGCCAGCAGTTTAGGGCAGCCCTATGGCTACACCTTC. It specifies CASSLGQPYGYTF.